This T cell receptor beta chain was identified in a study of cytomegalovirus exposure and HLA in healthy donors (dated by TCRdb to 2016 to 2017). Looking at the study overall: An earlier analysis of 587 of the donors reported about 260 Gb of sequence data and 117 million unique TCR beta sequences obtained from about 180 million T cells. Of the 300 to 500 genotyped donors, 75% to 85% were placed in the genetic ancestry cluster associated with self-reported Caucasian donors. The study profiled the T cell repertoires of hundreds of subjects by immunosequencing and related them to cytomegalovirus serostatus. A separate validation cohort of 100 to 150 different subjects was used in addition to the roughly 700-subject first cohort. Donor age, sex, ethnicity and CMV serostatus were collected together with the repertoire data. The number of donors typed differed by locus, with 629-630 for A, B, C, DRB1 and DQB1, roughly 520 for DQA1, some 570 for DPA1, and over 400 for DPB1. To study patterns of TCR occurrence, a later analysis re-analyzed previously published TCR beta repertoires from under 750 donors and added high-resolution HLA genotyping. About 280 gigabases of sequencing data and approximately 80 million unique TCR sequences were included in an early release covering 500 to 750 HLA-typed donors. The study combined high-throughput TCR immunosequencing, statistical association of individual TCRs with disease status, and machine learning to predict cytomegalovirus infection status. Among 300 to 500 genotyped donors of the cohort, an average of approximately 240,000 unique TCR beta nucleotide sequences was sequenced per donor, of which 15% to 20% were non-productive. In the later analysis, no new phenotypic data were used to find candidate immune exposures; instead, reliance was placed on TCR beta sequences and their occurrence across donors. Every discovery cohort repertoire had been produced on one sequencing platform. Class I and class II HLA loci were covered by the typing at four-digit resolution. A later genetic analysis took genome-wide SNP genotypes for about three fifths of the roughly 670 donors and used that subset as a discovery cohort. In an earlier analysis of roughly 600 of the donors, high-throughput TCR beta sequencing was used to judge whether each TCR beta V gene segment behaved as functional or pseudogenic. The aim of the study was to test whether cataloging public T cell receptors could identify signatures of past pathogen exposure. Roughly 5 DR-DQ haplotypes were handled as single units for association and clustering, since linkage in the cohort was strong.

From the cysteine up to the phenylalanine, the CDR3 has a length of 14 residues. This entry keeps only the CDR3 DNA: 42 bases, framed from base 1. Germline trimming amounts to 3 bases on V and 5 bases on J, with 5 as the count of junction bases outside the gene matches. Taken from the germline V gene (reference sequence), the CDR1 and CDR2 loops are LNHDA and SQIVND. Preparation of the library involved the immunoSEQ multiplex PCR assay. For the multiplex PCR, a mixture combining 60 forward primers for TCR Vbeta segments and 13 reverse primers for TCR Jbeta segments was used. Amplification of the CDR3 region of rearranged TCR beta genes was performed with a multiplex PCR assay on genomic DNA. The amplified TCR beta libraries were sequenced on the Illumina HiSeq System as 87-base-pair reads. In the authors' own workflow: Across the roughly 600 repertoires, a later analysis counted 78 million or so unique TCR beta chains, approximately 10 million of which were shared by at least two donors. To remove PCR and sequencing errors, raw reads were error-corrected and collapsed into unique sequences using a nearest-neighbor algorithm that merged closely related sequences. V, D and J gene segments were assigned by aligning CDR3 sequences to IMGT reference sequences. For a sequence to be retained, a match of at least six nucleotides was required to both a V gene segment and a J gene segment. A rearrangement counted as productive if the CDR3 had no stop codons and remained in frame with V and J, and every other rearrangement counted as non-productive. Following IMGT convention, CDR3 was defined as the stretch from the second conserved V-encoded cysteine to the conserved J-encoded phenylalanine. In an earlier analysis of more than 550 of the donors, sequences lacking an unambiguous match to a single V gene segment were excluded. In an earlier analysis of approximately 610 of the donors, V segments were called functional above 56.7% productive rearrangements and were called segregating when the between-donor standard deviation exceeded 5%. A statistical classification framework was built for diagnosing cytomegalovirus status from the catalog of TCR beta chain sequences. A later analysis assigned V and J genes by comparing TCR nucleotide sequences with IMGT/GENE-DB human TR gene sequences. The TCRdist pipeline was used in a later analysis to assign CDR3 sequences and most-parsimonious VDJ recombination scenarios. In a later analysis, each TCR beta chain was defined by its CDR3 amino acid sequence together with its V-gene family, and reads without a unique V-gene family were excluded. A later analysis removed 592 highly shared, low-generation-probability nucleotide sequences to deal with suspected cross-contamination and a sequencing artifact. For each public chain, a later analysis derived a clonal expansion index from normalized ranks of inferred template counts within each repertoire. A later analysis computed generation probabilities with a VDJ recombination model fitted to out-of-frame rearrangements, and checked the results against IGoR. Hypergeometric tests were used in a later analysis to score TCR-TCR, TCR-HLA and TCR-CMV co-occurrence, with a repertoire-size bias correction applied to the TCR pairs. In a later analysis, false discovery rates were estimated by permuting HLA or CMV assignments 20 times. A later analysis grouped co-occurring TCRs with DBSCAN, adding TCRdist sequence similarity when clustering within HLA-allele-positive subsets. Co-occurrence clustering excluded repertoires with fewer than 30,000 or more than 120,000 public chains, plus five with anomalous nucleotide sharing. TCRdb mirrors the immuneACCESS table, restricted to in-frame sequences. Some clones are absent from its copies; in checked studies, under half trace to an unresolved V gene, and the reason for the others is unknown. The DNA was the basis for D and trimming; V, J and clone size are from that table. The sample contains some 130,000 clones, approximately 9% of them found a single time. The biggest ten clones account for 5.5% to 8% of the sample.

Of note for this clone: Its antigen specificity is not known. Base quality data are lacking; no much larger clone is found one base away.

Here is what the overall study found, with its caveats: According to a later analysis, parvovirus B19, influenza, CMV and Epstein-Barr virus appeared linked to several top co-occurrence clusters. Only TCR beta chains were sequenced in this cohort, and the absence of alpha or paired-chain data limited detectable features. Because the 87-base-pair reads could not distinguish some IMGT-functional V segments, including TRBV6-2 and TRBV6-3, those segments were excluded. In a later analysis, over 15,000 TCR beta sequences were associated with specific HLA alleles at a false discovery rate of 0.05. A further reported finding was that TCR beta sequences accurately predicted the HLA-A and HLA-B alleles for most subjects in the first cohort. A cluster of highly shared sequence variants was judged likely to be a technical artifact of the sequencing pipeline. Strong co-occurrence of HLA alleles, especially DR and DQ, made assigning TCR associations to individual alleles difficult. A later analysis found that TCR association rates varied across HLA loci, with DRB1 alleles showing the most associated TCRs and HLA-C alleles the fewest. Three of the identified cytomegalovirus-associated TCR beta chains were confirmed in vitro to be specific for cytomegalovirus antigens. Across donors, most TCR sequences were observed very rarely, whereas some public TCRs were present in many individuals. Correlated functional status among segregating V segments might reflect linkage disequilibrium, but an unknown experimental factor could not be ruled out. According to a later genetic analysis, donors in an Asian-associated ancestry cluster had fewer N-insertions in productive TCRs than the roughly 670-donor mean. The presence/absence analyses assumed that sequencing depth was roughly uniform across donors, and that assumption may not be true. The study listed 164 TCR beta chains as associated with cytomegalovirus. An association between a missense DCLRE1C variant and V-gene and J-gene trimming of TCR beta chains was found in a later genetic analysis and replicated in an independent cohort. The classifier was reported to diagnose cytomegalovirus status with high specificity and sensitivity in both the original and validation cohorts. For the cohort, immune exposure information was limited to CMV serostatus. Most CMV-associated TCR beta chains appeared to be HLA-restricted in a later analysis, and the HLA associations seemed to be driven largely by CMV exposure. The authors suggested that the approach could potentially be extended to other disease states and immunological phenotypes. The earlier analysis of fewer than 750 of the donors excluded over 15 rarely observed V segments, including chromosome 9 orphons, because counts were too low. Because some donors lacked HLA typing at each locus, the association tests relied only on the typed subset. In a later analysis, HLA-associated TCR beta chains were found to be more clonally expanded and to have lower generation probabilities than equally common non-associated chains. In an earlier analysis of approximately 590 of the donors, most TCR beta V segments appeared in productive rearrangements about 87% or about 30% of the time, broadly matching IMGT annotations.

In total, approximately 610 healthy bone marrow donors made up the cohort. At the time of sampling, all cohort members were nominally healthy, though unrecorded immune exposures were likely present. The donor tested CMV seropositive and was one of the 289 seropositive cohort members. Each donor provided a peripheral blood sample, and peripheral blood mononuclear cells were used for TCR beta sequencing. The Qiagen DNeasy Blood Extraction Kit was used to extract genomic DNA from the blood cell samples. The chain joins TRBV19 to TRBJ2-3; a stretch of 7 junction bases matches TRBD2. The sample taken for sequencing was PBMCs. The TCR originated in a woman aged 35 to 49 in good health and CMV-seropositive. The CDR3 protein: CASSIGGRLDTQYF. The nucleotide sequence is TGTGCCAGTAGTATCGGGGGGAGGCTAGATACGCAGTATTTT.